This T cell receptor beta chain was captured by sequencing in a study of beta chain features in type 1 diabetes. This CDR3 spans 15 amino acids. The germline V gene encodes CDR1 SGHDT and CDR2 YYEEEE. Trimming stripped 3 bases from V and 4 bases from J, with 14 bases between. The study reverse transcribed the entire isolated RNA, so it sequenced expressed TCRB transcripts. About 3.57 million reads, on average, came from each naive, central memory and regulatory T cell sample. The table came from immunoSEQ multiplex PCR; TCRdb's copy has only in-frame clones and leaves some out. Among some 250,000 clones listed, around 26% were seen once. This clone has a handful of counts.

This sequence originates from a man younger than 45 in good health. The specimen sequenced was central memory CD4+ T cells from blood. The gene calls are TRBV5-6 and TRBJ2-1; D unclear. Here the CDR3 DNA reads TGTGCCAGCAGCTCTAATGGGGAAAGATACAATGAGCAGTTCTTC. Translated, it gives CASSSNGERYNEQFF. The full variable domain, rest sourced from reference TRBV5-6 and TRBJ2-1, is DAGVTQSPTHLIKTRGQQVTLRCSPKSGHDTVSWYQQALGQGPQFIFQYYEEEERQRGNFPDRFSGHQFPNYSSELNVNALLLGDSALYLCASSSNGERYNEQFFGPGTRLTVL.